Given below is one T cell receptor (beta chain) in context. Different DNA sequences within this sample yield the same CDR3. CD45RO-negative cells were positively selected for CCR7, leaving out terminally differentiated effector memory CD45RA+ cells. Trimming shortened V by 1 base and J by 4 bases, and 11 bases separated the two germline ends. This CDR3 is 14 amino acids long. CDR1 and CDR2 from the germline V gene are SGHAT and FQDESV (reference sequence). The method was immunoSEQ multiplex PCR; TCRdb's version includes in-frame clones alone and lacks a portion of them. The sample carries under 700,000 clones, 85% to 95% recorded once. The data belong to a study of shared clonotypes between healthy human individuals.

The clonotype originates from a young woman in good health. Sequenced: naive CD8+ T cells sorted from blood. The J gene is TRBJ2-7, the V gene TRBV11-1; weak D call: TRBD2 (6 bases). CDR3 DNA: TGTGCCAGCAGCTTAGGAGGAGGGTTGTACGAGCAGTACTTC. It is translated as CASSLGGGLYEQYF.